This record looks at one T cell receptor (beta chain) sequence and its context. Its antigen is still unknown. This specimen comes from a study of CD4 T cells in relation to SARS-CoV-2 and coronaviruses. Findings and limits, study-wide: Pre-pandemic and post-infection samples never came from the same donor.

The germline gives CDR1 LNHDA, CDR2 SQIVND (reference sequence). This CDR3 is 17 amino acids long. Trimming removed 5 bases from V and 0 bases from J, with 19 bases in between. Profiling relied on immunoSEQ multiplex PCR, and the TCRdb table lists in-frame clones only, not all of them. The profile shows about 39,000 clones, roughly four fifths of them singletons. This receptor was identified in an adult with COVID-19. The sequenced sample consisted of naive CD4+ T cells from PBMCs, cultured in vitro. The subset was: naive CD4+ T cells isolated by negative enrichment. The rearrangement links TRBV19 to TRBJ2-5; D remains unclear. In nucleotides, the CDR3 is TGTGCCAGTAGTTCCGCCATCACTGCAACGTACCAAGAGACCCAGTACTTC. Its translation is CASSSAITATYQETQYF.